This T cell receptor (beta chain) was captured by sequencing in a study of cytomegalovirus exposure and HLA in healthy donors. Study results and caveats: The dataset shows that most TCR sequences were rare, while some public TCRs occurred in many donors. The authors enumerated over 150 TCR beta chains as linked to cytomegalovirus.

Only in-frame clones appear in the TCRdb table, and some are missing; sequencing was by immunoSEQ multiplex PCR. The sample lists some 74,000 clones, approximately 94% seen once, with approximately 3.8% in the top ten. CDR1 and CDR2 from the germline V gene are SNHLY and FYNNEI. The V end lost 7 bases, the J end lost 3 bases, and 15 bases lay between the germline ends. The CDR3 is 14 amino acids. Separate from the approximately 720-subject first cohort was the approximately 120-subject validation cohort, to which the donors belonged. A remark on this clone: Its specificity is unknown.

The gene calls are TRBV2 and TRBJ1-1; no definite D call. The clonotype was recovered from a woman younger than 45 in good health and CMV-seronegative. Sequencing was performed on PBMCs. The CDR3 sequence is CASIVEDLHTEAFF. The CDR3 DNA reads TGTGCCAGCATCGTGGAGGATCTGCACACTGAAGCTTTCTTT.